This T cell receptor beta chain was found in a study of blood T cell repertoires in COVID-19. Study-wide background: COVID-19 samples collected from the United States, Italy and Spain covered acute and convalescent phases. Sample material is recorded as cDNA or gDNA derived from T cells, B-cell-depleted T cells, or PBMCs.

Germline V lookup: CDR1 LGHDT, CDR2 YNNKEL (reference sequence). The CDR3 is 18 residues long. The germline V and J ends were trimmed by 0 bases and 4 bases, with 21 bases remaining between them. This table comes from immunoSEQ multiplex PCR, and its TCRdb copy is limited to in-frame clones, with some not included. The sample holds approximately 390,000 clones, 70% to 90% seen once. Participants had their cohort set by participant-reported clinical history. Material for sequencing was PBMCs or T cells enriched from blood (not recorded which). The clonotype was recovered from a woman aged 35 to 49 with acute COVID-19. This chain connects TRBV3-1 (or the pseudogene TRBV3-2) to TRBJ2-5, with D hard to call. Written as DNA, the CDR3 is TGTGCCAGCAGCCAAGATCTCCTAGGAGTGCAATCGGGAGAGACCCAGTACTTC. Its translation is CASSQDLLGVQSGETQYF.